This T cell receptor beta chain was retrieved from a study of CD8 T cells in Susac syndrome. cDNA came from 0.5 to 1 ug RNA primed by random hexamers. TCRdb reanalysed the immunoSEQ multiplex PCR reads using MiXCR and keeps one entry per CDR3 protein. The table has about 140,000 distinct CDR3 sequences, 95% seen once. The J segment lost 7 bases and the V segment lost 7 bases, leaving 12 bases of the junction unmatched. The CDR3 sequence is 13 residues long. Germline V lookup: CDR1 SQVTM, CDR2 ANQGSEA. The source material was CD4+ T cells from PBMCs. This clonotype was obtained from a human donor with multiple sclerosis. V is TRBV29-1 and J is TRBJ1-2; 7 positions agree with TRBD1. This chain's CDR3 is CSALPGGAGGYTF. The CDR3 DNA sequence: TGCAGCGCCCTACCAGGGGGGGCGGGTGGCTACACCTTC.